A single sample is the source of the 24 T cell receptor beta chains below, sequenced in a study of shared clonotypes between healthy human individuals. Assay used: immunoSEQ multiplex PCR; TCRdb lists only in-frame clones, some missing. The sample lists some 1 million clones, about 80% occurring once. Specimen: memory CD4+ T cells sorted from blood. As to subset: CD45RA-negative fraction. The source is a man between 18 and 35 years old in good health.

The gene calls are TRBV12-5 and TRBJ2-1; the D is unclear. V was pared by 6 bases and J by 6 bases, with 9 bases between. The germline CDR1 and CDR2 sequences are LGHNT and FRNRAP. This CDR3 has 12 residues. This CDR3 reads CASGLTGNEQFF. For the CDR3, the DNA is TGTGCTAGTGGCCTCACCGGCAATGAGCAGTTCTTC.

The CDR3 region is CASRPLFPGTGAVGGYEKLFF. The CDR3 DNA reads TGCGCCAGCAGGCCTCTGTTCCCCGGGACAGGGGCAGTGGGGGGGTATGAAAAACTGTTTTTT. This chain joins TRBV5-1 and TRBJ1-4; 10 bases are a match to TRBD1. Germline CDR1 and CDR2: SGHRS and YFSETQ. This CDR3 has 21 amino acids. J was trimmed by 6 bases and V by 5 bases; bases with no gene match: 25. The variable domain in full, with the rest retrieved from reference TRBV5-1 and TRBJ1-4, is KAGVTQTPRYLIKTRGQQVTLSCSPISGHRSVSWYQQTPGQGLQFLFEYFSETQRNKGNFPGRFSGRQFSNSRSEMNVSTLELGDSALYLCASRPLFPGTGAVGGYEKLFFGSGTQLSVL.

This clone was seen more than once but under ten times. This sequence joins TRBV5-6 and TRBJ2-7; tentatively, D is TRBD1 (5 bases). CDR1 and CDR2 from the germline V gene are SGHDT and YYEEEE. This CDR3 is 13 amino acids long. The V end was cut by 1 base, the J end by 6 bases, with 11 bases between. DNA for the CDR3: TGTGCCAGCAGCTTGAACAGGTTCAGCGAGCAGTACTTC. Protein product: CASSLNRFSEQYF.

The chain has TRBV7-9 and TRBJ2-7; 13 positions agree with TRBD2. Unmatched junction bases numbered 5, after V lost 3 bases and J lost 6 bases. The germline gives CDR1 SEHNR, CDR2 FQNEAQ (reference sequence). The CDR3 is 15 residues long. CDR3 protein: CASSFHGLAGVEQYF. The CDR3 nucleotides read TGTGCCAGCAGCTTCCATGGACTAGCGGGGGTCGAGCAGTACTTC.

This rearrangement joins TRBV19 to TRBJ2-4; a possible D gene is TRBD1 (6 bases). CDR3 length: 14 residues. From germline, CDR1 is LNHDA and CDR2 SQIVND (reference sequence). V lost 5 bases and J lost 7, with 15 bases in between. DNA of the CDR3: TGTGCCAGTAGTCCCGAGTGGCAGGGGAACATTCAGTACTTC. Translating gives CASSPEWQGNIQYF.

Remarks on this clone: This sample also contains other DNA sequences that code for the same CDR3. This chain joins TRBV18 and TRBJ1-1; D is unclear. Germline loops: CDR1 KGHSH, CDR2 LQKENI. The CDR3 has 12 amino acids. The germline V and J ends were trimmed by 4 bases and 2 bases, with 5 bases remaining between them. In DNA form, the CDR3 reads TGTGCCAGCTCACGAGGTAACACTGAAGCTTTCTTT. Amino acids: CASSRGNTEAFF. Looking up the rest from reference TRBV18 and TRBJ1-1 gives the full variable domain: NAGVMQNPRHLVRRRGQEARLRCSPMKGHSHVYWYRQLPEEGLKFMVYLQKENIIDESGMPKERFSAEFPKEGPSILRIQQVVRGDSAAYFCASSRGNTEAFFGQGTRLTVV.

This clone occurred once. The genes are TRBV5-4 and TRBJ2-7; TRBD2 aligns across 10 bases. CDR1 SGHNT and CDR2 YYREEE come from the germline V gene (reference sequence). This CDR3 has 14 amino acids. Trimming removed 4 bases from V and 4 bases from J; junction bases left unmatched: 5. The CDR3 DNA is TGTGCCAGCAGCCCCGGACTAGCGGTTTACGAGCAGTACTTC. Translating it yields CASSPGLAVYEQYF.

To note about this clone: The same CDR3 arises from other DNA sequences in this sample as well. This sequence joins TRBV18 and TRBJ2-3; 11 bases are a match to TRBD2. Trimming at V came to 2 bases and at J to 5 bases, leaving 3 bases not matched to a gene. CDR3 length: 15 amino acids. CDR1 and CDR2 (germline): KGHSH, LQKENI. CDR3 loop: CASSPLAGGQDTQYF. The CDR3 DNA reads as TGTGCCAGCTCACCATTAGCGGGAGGGCAAGATACGCAGTATTTT.

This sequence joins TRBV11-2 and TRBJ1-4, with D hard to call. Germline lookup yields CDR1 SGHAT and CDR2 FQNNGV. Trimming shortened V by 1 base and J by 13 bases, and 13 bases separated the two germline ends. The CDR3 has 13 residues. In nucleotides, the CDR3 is TGTGCCAGCAGCTTAGTGACCTCATCGGGACTGTTTTTT. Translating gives CASSLVTSSGLFF.

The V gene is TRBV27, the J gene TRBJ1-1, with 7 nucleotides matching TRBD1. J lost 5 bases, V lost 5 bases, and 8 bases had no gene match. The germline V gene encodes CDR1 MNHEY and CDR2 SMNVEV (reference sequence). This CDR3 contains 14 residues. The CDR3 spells CASSHDRDHTEAFF. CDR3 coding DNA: TGTGCCAGCAGTCATGACAGGGACCATACTGAAGCTTTCTTT.

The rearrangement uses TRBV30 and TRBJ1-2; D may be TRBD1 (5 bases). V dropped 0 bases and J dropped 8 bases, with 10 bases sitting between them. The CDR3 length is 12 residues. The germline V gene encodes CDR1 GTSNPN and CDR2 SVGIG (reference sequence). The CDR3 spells CAWSVPGEGYTF. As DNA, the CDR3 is TGTGCCTGGAGTGTACCGGGGGAGGGCTACACCTTC.

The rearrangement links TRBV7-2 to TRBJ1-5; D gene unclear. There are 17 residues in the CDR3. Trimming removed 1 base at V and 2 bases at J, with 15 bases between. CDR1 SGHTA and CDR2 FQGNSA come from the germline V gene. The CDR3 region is CASSLGPVKKGNQPQHF. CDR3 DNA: TGTGCCAGCAGCTTAGGTCCCGTCAAGAAGGGCAATCAGCCCCAGCATTTT. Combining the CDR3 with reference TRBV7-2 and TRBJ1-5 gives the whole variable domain GAGVSQSPSNKVTEKGKDVELRCDPISGHTALYWYRQSLGQGLEFLIYFQGNSAPDKSGLPSDRFSAERTGGSVSTLTIQRTQQEDSAVYLCASSLGPVKKGNQPQHFGDGTRLSIL.

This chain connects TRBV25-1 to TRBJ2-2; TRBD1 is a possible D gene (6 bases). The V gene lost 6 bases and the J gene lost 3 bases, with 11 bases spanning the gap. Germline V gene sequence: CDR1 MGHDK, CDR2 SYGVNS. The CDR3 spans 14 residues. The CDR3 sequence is CASSPTGYTGELFF. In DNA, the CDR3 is TGTGCCAGCAGCCCAACAGGGTACACCGGGGAGCTGTTTTTT.

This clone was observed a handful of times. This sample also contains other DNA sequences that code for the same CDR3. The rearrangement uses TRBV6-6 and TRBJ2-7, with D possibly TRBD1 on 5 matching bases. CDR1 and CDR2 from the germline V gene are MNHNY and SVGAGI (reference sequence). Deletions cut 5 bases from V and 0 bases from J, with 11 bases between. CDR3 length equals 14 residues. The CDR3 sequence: CASSLGPSSYEQYF. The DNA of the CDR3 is TGTGCCAGCAGTCTGGGGCCAAGCTCCTACGAGCAGTACTTC.

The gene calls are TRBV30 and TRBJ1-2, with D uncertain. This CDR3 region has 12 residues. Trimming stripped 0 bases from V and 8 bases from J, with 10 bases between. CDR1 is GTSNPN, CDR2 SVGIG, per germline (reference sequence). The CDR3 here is CAWSVQSLGYTF. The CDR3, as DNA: TGTGCCTGGAGTGTACAATCCCTCGGCTACACCTTC.

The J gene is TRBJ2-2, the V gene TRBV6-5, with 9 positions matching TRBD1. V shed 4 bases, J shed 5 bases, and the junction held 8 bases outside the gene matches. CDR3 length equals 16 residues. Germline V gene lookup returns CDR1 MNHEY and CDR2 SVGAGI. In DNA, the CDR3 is TGTGCCAGCAGTTCTAAACAGGGGGCCCGAACCGGGGAGCTGTTTTTT. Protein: CASSSKQGARTGELFF.

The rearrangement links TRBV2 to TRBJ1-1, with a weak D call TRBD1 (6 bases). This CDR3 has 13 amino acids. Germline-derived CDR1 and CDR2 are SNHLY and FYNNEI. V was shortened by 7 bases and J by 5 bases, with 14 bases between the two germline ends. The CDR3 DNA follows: TGTGCCAGCACCATACAGGGTACGACTGAAGCTTTCTTT. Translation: CASTIQGTTEAFF.

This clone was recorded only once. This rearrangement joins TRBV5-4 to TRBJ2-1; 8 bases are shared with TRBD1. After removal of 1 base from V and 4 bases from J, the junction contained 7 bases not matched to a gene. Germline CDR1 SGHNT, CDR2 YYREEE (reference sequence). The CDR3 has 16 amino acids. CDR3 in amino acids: CASSLPPGQGYNEQFF. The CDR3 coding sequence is TGTGCCAGCAGCTTGCCTCCCGGACAGGGTTACAATGAGCAGTTCTTC.

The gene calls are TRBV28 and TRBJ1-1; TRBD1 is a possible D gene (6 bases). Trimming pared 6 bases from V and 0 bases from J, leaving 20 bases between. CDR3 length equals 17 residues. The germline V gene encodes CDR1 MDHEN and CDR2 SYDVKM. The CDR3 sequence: CASRITGYGGMNTEAFF. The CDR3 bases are TGTGCCAGCAGAATCACAGGGTACGGGGGAATGAACACTGAAGCTTTCTTT.

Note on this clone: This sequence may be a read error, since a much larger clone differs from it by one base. This CDR3 reads CASSLGLAGDTQYF. DNA for the CDR3: TGCGCCAGCAGCTTGGGACTAGCGGGAGATACGCAGTATTTT. The V gene is TRBV5-1, the J gene TRBJ2-3, with 10 bases aligning to TRBD2. Trimming removed 0 bases from V and 5 bases from J; junction bases left unmatched: 0. CDR3 length: 14 residues. From germline, CDR1 is SGHRS and CDR2 YFSETQ. Filled out from reference TRBV5-1 and TRBJ2-3, the complete variable domain reads KAGVTQTPRYLIKTRGQQVTLSCSPISGHRSVSWYQQTPGQGLQFLFEYFSETQRNKGNFPGRFSGRQFSNSRSEMNVSTLELGDSALYLCASSLGLAGDTQYFGPGTRLTVL.

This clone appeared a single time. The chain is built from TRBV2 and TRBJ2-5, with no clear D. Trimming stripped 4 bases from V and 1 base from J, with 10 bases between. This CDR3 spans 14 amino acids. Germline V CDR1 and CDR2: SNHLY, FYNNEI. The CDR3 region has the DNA TGTGCCAGCAGTGGTGTACTATCCCAAGAGACCCAGTACTTC. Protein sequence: CASSGVLSQETQYF.

The CDR3 loop reads CAWKRPGRNYGYTF. For the CDR3, the DNA is TGTGCCTGGAAGAGACCGGGACGAAACTATGGCTACACCTTC. The V call is TRBV30, the J call TRBJ1-2; D possibly corresponds to TRBD1 (5 bases). CDR3 length: 14 residues. CDR1 and CDR2 from the germline V gene are GTSNPN and SVGIG (reference sequence). With 4 bases removed from V and 2 bases from J, the gap between germline ends came to 14 bases.

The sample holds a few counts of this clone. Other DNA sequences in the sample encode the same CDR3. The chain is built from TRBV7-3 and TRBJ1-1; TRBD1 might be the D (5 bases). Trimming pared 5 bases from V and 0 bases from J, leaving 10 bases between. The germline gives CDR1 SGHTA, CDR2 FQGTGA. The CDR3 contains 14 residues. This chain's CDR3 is CASSPGRLNTEAFF. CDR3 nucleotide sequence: TGTGCCAGCAGCCCGGGACGGTTGAACACTGAAGCTTTCTTT. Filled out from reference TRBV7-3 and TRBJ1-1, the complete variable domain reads GAGVSQTPSNKVTEKGKYVELRCDPISGHTALYWYRQSLGQGPEFLIYFQGTGAADDSGLPNDRFFAVRPEGSVSTLKIQRTERGDSAVYLCASSPGRLNTEAFFGQGTRLTVV.

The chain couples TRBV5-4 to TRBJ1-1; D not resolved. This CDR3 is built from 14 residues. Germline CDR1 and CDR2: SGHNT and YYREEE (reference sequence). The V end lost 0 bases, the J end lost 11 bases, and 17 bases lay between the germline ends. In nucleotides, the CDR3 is TGTGCCAGCAGCTTGGCCCGGACCACCGGCAGGGCTTTCTTT. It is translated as CASSLARTTGRAFF.